This T cell receptor beta chain was identified during a study of OX40 agonist ivuxolimab in advanced cancers. Study overall: A mean age of roughly 60 years, range roughly 20 to 79, was recorded, and roughly 83% were male. Participants could have had prior anti-PD-1, anti-PD-L1 or anti-CTLA-4 therapy, and about 37% had some.

This table comes from immunoSEQ multiplex PCR, and its TCRdb copy is limited to in-frame clones, with some not included. Among roughly 62,000 clones, 80% to 85% were seen once, and the ten largest hold 4% to 5.5%. Trimming shortened V by 6 bases and J by 1 base, and 12 bases separated the two germline ends. Germline CDR1 and CDR2: SNHLY and FYNNEI. The CDR3 totals 14 residues. With autoimmune disease history or systemic immunosuppression, patients were excluded. This chain connects TRBV2 to TRBJ1-1; D unclear. The sequencing used CD4+ or CD8+ T cells sorted from blood, collected in a trial of the OX40 agonist ivuxolimab. The clonotype originates from an adult with an advanced solid tumor such as melanoma, head and neck, liver or kidney cancer. CDR3 protein: CASRDWGTNTEAFF. The CDR3, as DNA: TGTGCCAGCAGGGATTGGGGTACGAACACTGAAGCTTTCTTT.